Below are 6 T cell receptor beta chains sequenced from a single sample in a study of blood T cell repertoires in COVID-19. Repertoires were generated with immunoSEQ multiplex PCR, while TCRdb's copy carries only in-frame clones and drops some. The sample yields 170,000 or so clones, about 83% seen once. What was sequenced was peripheral blood. These receptors all stem from a human donor in a cohort sampled during active COVID-19.

V usage is TRBV9 and J usage is TRBJ2-7, with 15 bases identical to TRBD2. The germline V gene encodes CDR1 SGDLS and CDR2 YYNGEE. This CDR3 has 16 residues. Trimming cost V 7 bases and J 4 bases; bases outside gene matches: 9. In DNA form, the CDR3 reads TGTGCCAGCTGTCCCGGGACTAGCGGGAGGCTATACGAGCAGTACTTC. Residues: CASCPGTSGRLYEQYF.

The rearrangement links TRBV6-1 to TRBJ1-6; D perhaps matches TRBD1 (6 bases). V lost 3 bases to trimming and J lost 10 bases, with 13 bases between them. Per germline, CDR1 MNHNS and CDR2 SASEGT. The CDR3 runs 14 residues. CDR3 residues: CASSDPSGGSPLHF. The CDR3 coding sequence is TGTGCCAGCAGTGACCCTAGTGGGGGCTCACCCCTCCACTTT.

The rearrangement uses TRBV7-3 and TRBJ2-7, with D perhaps TRBD2 (7 bases). The V and J ends lost 0 bases and 1 base respectively, with 10 bases between them. Germline V gene data show CDR1 as SGHTA and CDR2 as FQGTGA. The CDR3 extends over 15 amino acids. The CDR3 loop is CASSLTGGQSYEQYF. The CDR3 nucleotides are TGTGCCAGCAGCTTAACGGGGGGGCAGTCCTACGAGCAGTACTTC.

The J gene is TRBJ2-7, the V gene TRBV5-1, with 10 bases fitting TRBD1. J gave up 5 bases and V 2 bases, and 4 bases lay outside the gene matches. Germline loops: CDR1 SGHRS, CDR2 YFSETQ. The CDR3 loop spans 14 amino acids. CDR3 loop: CASSFGTGVNEQYF. CDR3 DNA: TGCGCCAGCAGCTTTGGGACAGGGGTTAACGAGCAGTACTTC.

V gene TRBV7-9 combines with J gene TRBJ1-1, with D uncertain. The CDR3 length is 14 residues. With 8 bases removed from V and 1 base from J, the gap between germline ends came to 14 bases. The germline V gene has CDR1 SEHNR and CDR2 FQNEAQ (reference sequence). The CDR3 protein is CASEIGLTNTEAFF. CDR3 bases: TGTGCCAGCGAAATCGGACTGACGAACACTGAAGCTTTCTTT.

This chain joins TRBV5-1 and TRBJ2-6, with D maybe TRBD2 (5 bases). Germline V gene sequence: CDR1 SGHRS, CDR2 YFSETQ. There are 17 residues in the CDR3. V lost 0 bases to trimming and J lost 2 bases, with 12 bases between them. The CDR3 nucleotides read TGCGCCAGCAGCTTGGATGGCCGGGGAGCTGGGGCCAACGTCCTGACTTTC. It specifies CASSLDGRGAGANVLTF.